This T cell receptor beta chain was identified in a study of blood T cell repertoires in COVID-19. Per the germline V gene, CDR1 is MDHEN and CDR2 is SYDVKM. The trim removed 3 bases at V and 2 bases at J, leaving 13 bases unmatched. This CDR3 is 19 amino acids long. The protocol was immunoSEQ multiplex PCR, while the TCRdb copy is restricted to in-frame clones and leaves out a portion. The table lists 83,000 or so clones, about 75% of them singletons. The V gene is TRBV28, the J gene TRBJ2-3, with TRBD1 matching over 11 bases. Input material: peripheral blood. The receptor comes from a woman older than 75 with acute or convalescent COVID-19. CDR3: CASSFSPGQGGPLTDTQYF. The CDR3 DNA follows: TGTGCCAGCAGTTTTTCCCCGGGACAGGGGGGACCCCTCACAGATACGCAGTATTTT.